In its sample, the clone carrying this T cell receptor beta chain was seen a few times. The CDR3 covers 12 residues. V was shortened by 4 bases and J by 4 bases, with 8 bases between the two germline ends. The germline V gene has CDR1 SGHRS and CDR2 YFSETQ. The entry originates in a study of T-cell reconstitution after alpha-beta-depleted transplantation in children. Unique molecular identifiers were built into the TCRbeta library. In TCRdb, the PCR reads were re-called with MiXCR into one record per CDR3 protein. The sample lists a few hundred thousand distinct CDR3 sequences; 11% were seen once. The rearrangement uses TRBV5-1 and TRBJ1-2, with no clear D. Sequencing was performed on PBMCs from the stem cell graft donor, taken from the stem cell graft. The TCR originated in a human donor who donated a stem cell graft to a child with acute myeloid leukemia. CDR3 coding DNA: TGCGCCAGCAGCCCGGATCGCTATGGCTACACCTTC. This encodes CASSPDRYGYTF.